A selection of T cell receptor beta chains follows, all from one sample in a study of beta chain features in type 1 diabetes. Some clones are missing from TCRdb's copy, which holds only in-frame ones; the method was immunoSEQ multiplex PCR. The table shows 600,000 to 700,000 clones, with 13% occurring only once. The material sequenced was naive CD4+ T cells from blood. These receptors were collected from a man aged 18 to 30 with type 1 diabetes. The CDR3 runs from the conserved cysteine through the conserved F or W. D genes are given only for firm matches. Clone size appears in some rows only: once, few, many, or a class for an expanded clone.

>NA|once|TRBV6-9|TRBJ1-2
CASSPSTTLCGYGYTF
TGTGCCAGCAGTCCGTCCACAACTCTGTGCGGCTATGGCTACACCTTC
>TRBD1|few|TRBV19|TRBJ1-4
CASSTTGARTNEKLFF
TGTGCCAGTAGCACTACAGGGGCCCGGACTAATGAAAAACTGTTTTTT
>NA|few|TRBV18|TRBJ1-5
CASSPSGNQPQHF
TGTGCCAGCTCACCATCAGGGAATCAGCCCCAGCATTTT
>TRBD1|few|TRBV5-6|TRBJ1-6
CASSLGTGDNSPLHF
TGTGCCAGCAGCCTAGGGACAGGGGATAATTCACCCCTCCACTTT
>NA|few|TRBV15|TRBJ1-1
CATSRESWTFSSTEAFF
TGTGCCACCAGCAGAGAGTCCTGGACCTTTAGCTCCACTGAAGCTTTCTTT
>TRBD1|few|TRBV30|TRBJ1-4
CAWTGGAGSNEKLFF
TGTGCCTGGACAGGGGGGGCAGGTTCTAATGAAAAACTGTTTTTT
>NA|few|TRBV6-1|TRBJ2-3
CASSATGPDTQYF
TGTGCCAGCAGTGCAACGGGGCCAGATACGCAGTATTTT
>TRBD1|NA|TRBV20-1|TRBJ1-2
CSADQGGGYTF
TGCAGTGCTGACCAGGGGGGTGGCTACACCTTC
>TRBD1|NA|TRBV29-1|TRBJ1-1
CSAGGDPGTEAFF
TGCAGCGCAGGGGGGGACCCTGGCACTGAAGCTTTCTTT
>NA|NA|TRBV30|TRBJ1-4
CAWRLAGGLFF
TGTGCCTGGCGACTCGCCGGGGGACTGTTTTTT
>NA|few|TRBV7-3|TRBJ1-3
CASSLQGGNTIYF
TGTGCCAGCAGCTTACAAGGTGGAAACACCATATATTTT
>NA|NA|TRBV6-5|TRBJ1-2
CASSYTMSPRGGYTF
TGTGCCAGCAGTTACACCATGAGCCCCAGGGGTGGCTACACCTTC
>TRBD1|few|TRBV5-4|TRBJ2-5
CASSSRQGSMKTQYF
TGTGCCAGCAGCTCCCGACAGGGGAGTATGAAGACCCAGTACTTC
>TRBD1|NA|TRBV29-1|TRBJ2-2
CSVQGLSGGENTGELFF
TGCAGCGTTCAGGGGTTGTCAGGGGGTGAGAACACCGGGGAGCTGTTTTTT
>NA|NA|TRBV2|TRBJ2-3
CASSERGVSLDTQYF
TGTGCCAGCAGTGAACGAGGGGTTAGTCTCGATACGCAGTATTTT
>NA|NA|TRBV7-2|TRBJ2-1
CASSPLGHKFF
TGTGCCAGCAGCCCCCTTGGCCACAAGTTCTTC
>NA|NA|TRBV25-1|TRBJ2-1
CASGGPGAPYNEQFF
TGTGCCAGCGGAGGACCAGGGGCCCCCTACAATGAGCAGTTCTTC
>NA|few|TRBV7-9|TRBJ2-7
CASITRGGDEQYF
TGTGCCAGCATCACTAGAGGGGGAGACGAGCAGTACTTC
>TRBD1|NA|TRBV29-1|TRBJ1-1
CSVENRRDSLNTEAFF
TGCAGCGTTGAAAATCGTAGGGACAGCCTGAACACTGAAGCTTTCTTT
>TRBD2|few|TRBV19|TRBJ2-1
CASSARTSGGAIVDEQFF
TGTGCCAGTAGTGCTCGGACTAGCGGGGGGGCCATTGTCGATGAGCAGTTCTTC
>NA|few|TRBV29-1|TRBJ2-5
CSVENLRGTQYF
TGCAGCGTTGAGAATCTCCGAGGGACCCAGTACTTC
>NA|NA|TRBV28|TRBJ2-6
CASSRADGPSGANVLTF
TGTGCCAGCAGCCGCGCGGACGGGCCGTCTGGGGCCAACGTCCTGACTTTC
>NA|few|TRBV30|TRBJ1-2
CAWNAGGWQRDYGYTF
TGTGCCTGGAATGCCGGGGGGTGGCAGAGGGACTATGGCTACACCTTC
>NA|few|TRBV10-3|TRBJ2-3
CAMRGQTGSDTQYF
TGTGCCATGCGGGGGCAGACGGGTTCGGATACGCAGTATTTT
>TRBD1|NA|TRBV2|TRBJ1-5
CASSSQGAVSSPQHF
TGTGCCAGCAGTTCACAGGGGGCGGTGAGTTCGCCCCAGCATTTT
>NA|many|TRBV14|TRBJ2-1
CASSQRRGYNEQFF
TGTGCCAGCAGCCAAAGGCGGGGCTACAATGAGCAGTTCTTC
>TRBD2|NA|TRBV19|TRBJ2-2
CASSPSGTRTNTGELFF
TGTGCCAGTAGTCCAAGCGGGACCCGGACAAACACCGGGGAGCTGTTTTTT
>TRBD1|NA|TRBV5-4|TRBJ2-7
CASSLGQGATYEQYF
TGTGCCAGCAGCTTGGGACAGGGGGCTACGTACGAGCAGTACTTC
>TRBD1|few|TRBV18|TRBJ2-7
CASSPFMDRVSSYEQYF
TGTGCCAGCTCACCATTTATGGACAGGGTAAGCTCCTACGAGCAGTACTTC
>NA|few|TRBV5-4|TRBJ2-5
CASSPGDGQETQYF
TGTGCCAGCAGCCCTGGGGACGGGCAAGAGACCCAGTACTTC
>NA|few|TRBV7-9|TRBJ2-1
CASSLAGVYNEQFF
TGTGCCAGCAGCTTAGCGGGGGTCTACAATGAGCAGTTCTTC
>NA|few|TRBV29-1|TRBJ2-7
CSVLVTEQYF
TGCAGCGTTTTAGTAACCGAGCAGTACTTC
>NA|NA|TRBV7-2|TRBJ2-1
CASSPSRTAYNEQFF
TGTGCCAGCAGCCCGAGCCGGACAGCCTACAATGAGCAGTTCTTC
>NA|few|TRBV6-5|TRBJ2-7
CASSRTVSYEQYF
TGTGCCAGCAGTCGGACAGTTTCCTACGAGCAGTACTTC
>NA|few|TRBV5-4|TRBJ1-4
CASSFWHEEKLFF
TGTGCCAGCAGCTTTTGGCATGAAGAAAAACTGTTTTTT
>TRBD2|NA|TRBV14|TRBJ2-2
CASSHLKRGAITGELFF
TGTGCCAGCAGCCATCTAAAGCGGGGGGCCATCACCGGGGAGCTGTTTTTT
>NA|NA|TRBV28|TRBJ1-1
CASSSHGGPNTEAFF
TGTGCCAGCAGTTCCCATGGGGGGCCGAACACTGAAGCTTTCTTT
>TRBD2|few|TRBV12-5|TRBJ2-3
CASGLPLAGGLDTQYF
TGTGCTAGTGGTTTGCCCTTAGCGGGGGGGCTGGATACGCAGTATTTT
>TRBD1|few|TRBV7-2|TRBJ1-2
CASSPEGQGYGYTF
TGTGCCAGCAGCCCCGAGGGACAGGGGTATGGCTACACCTTC
>TRBD2|few|TRBV30|TRBJ2-3
CAWSKSGGAAWDTQYF
TGTGCCTGGAGTAAAAGCGGGGGGGCAGCGTGGGATACGCAGTATTTT
>TRBD1|NA|TRBV25-1|TRBJ1-1
CASSAPGQGKRMAFF
TGTGCCAGCAGTGCACCGGGACAGGGGAAAAGGATGGCTTTCTTT
>NA|few|TRBV20-1|TRBJ1-1
CSARDREAFF
TGCAGTGCTAGAGATCGTGAAGCTTTCTTT
>NA|NA|TRBV2|TRBJ2-5
CASSDHRETQYF
TGTGCCAGCAGTGACCACAGGGAGACCCAGTACTTC
>TRBD1|NA|TRBV5-1|TRBJ1-1
CASSPTGGSNTEAFF
TGCGCCAGCAGCCCTACAGGGGGCTCGAACACTGAAGCTTTCTTT
>NA|few|TRBV19|TRBJ2-2
CASKQGHTGELFF
TGTGCCAGTAAACAGGGCCACACCGGGGAGCTGTTTTTT
>NA|NA|TRBV2|TRBJ2-7
CASISPGKRYEQYF
TGTGCCAGCATTTCGCCAGGGAAGAGATACGAGCAGTACTTC
>NA|NA|TRBV6-1|TRBJ1-4
CASSSGTGHNEKLFF
TGTGCCAGCAGTTCAGGGACTGGCCATAATGAAAAACTGTTTTTT
>NA|few|TRBV29-1|TRBJ1-1
CSAPFYQNTEAFF
TGCAGCGCCCCGTTTTATCAGAACACTGAAGCTTTCTTT
>NA|few|TRBV10-2|TRBJ2-5
CASGRAAQETQYF
TGCGCCAGTGGCAGGGCAGCCCAAGAGACCCAGTACTTC
>NA|NA|TRBV27|TRBJ2-4
CASSLEWLAKNIQYF
TGTGCCAGCAGTTTAGAGTGGTTAGCCAAAAACATTCAGTACTTC
>NA|NA|TRBV30|TRBJ1-2
CAWSSSGYGYTF
TGTGCCTGGAGTTCGAGTGGCTATGGCTACACCTTC
>NA|few|TRBV7-9|TRBJ1-2
CASSLASLGTYGYTF
TGTGCCAGCAGCTTAGCGTCCCTAGGGACCTATGGCTACACCTTC
>NA|NA|TRBV25-1|TRBJ2-1
CASRAGQPSYNEQFF
TGTGCCAGCAGGGCGGGACAGCCTTCCTACAATGAGCAGTTCTTC
>NA|few|TRBV2|TRBJ1-6
CASRVDKGSYNSPLHF
TGTGCCAGCAGAGTCGATAAGGGCTCCTATAATTCACCCCTCCACTTT
>NA|NA|TRBV11-1|TRBJ2-3
CASSLGLPADTQYF
TGTGCCAGCAGCTTAGGACTCCCGGCGGATACGCAGTATTTT
>NA|few|TRBV5-4|TRBJ2-5
CASSLGWETQYF
TGTGCCAGCAGCTTGGGTTGGGAGACCCAGTACTTC
>NA|NA|TRBV4-1|TRBJ2-6
CASSQVSGANVLTF
TGCGCCAGCAGCCAAGTCTCTGGGGCCAACGTCCTGACTTTC
>NA|few|TRBV11-2|TRBJ2-5
CASLGRVEGTQYF
TGTGCCAGTCTGGGCAGGGTCGAGGGGACCCAGTACTTC